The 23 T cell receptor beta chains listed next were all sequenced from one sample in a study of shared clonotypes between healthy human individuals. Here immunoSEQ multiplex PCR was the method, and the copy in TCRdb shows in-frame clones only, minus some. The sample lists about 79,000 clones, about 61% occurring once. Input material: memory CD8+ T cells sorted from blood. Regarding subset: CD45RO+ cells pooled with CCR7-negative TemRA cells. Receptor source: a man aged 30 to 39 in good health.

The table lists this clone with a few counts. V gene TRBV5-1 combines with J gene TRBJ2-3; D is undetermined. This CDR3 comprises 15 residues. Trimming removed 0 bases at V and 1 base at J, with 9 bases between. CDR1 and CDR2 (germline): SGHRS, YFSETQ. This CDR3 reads CASSLVGSGTDTQYF. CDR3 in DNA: TGCGCCAGCAGCTTGGTTGGTAGTGGCACAGATACGCAGTATTTT.

This CDR3 is CSPGPGREYF. The CDR3 coding sequence is TGCAGTCCTGGGCCGGGACGGGAGTACTTC. This chain connects TRBV20-1 to TRBJ2-5; D tentatively fits TRBD1 or TRBD2 (5 bases each). Between the trimmed V and J ends, which lost 8 bases and 12 bases, there was a span of 16 bases. CDR3 length equals 10 residues. Germline assignment: CDR1 DFQATT and CDR2 SNEGSKA (reference sequence).

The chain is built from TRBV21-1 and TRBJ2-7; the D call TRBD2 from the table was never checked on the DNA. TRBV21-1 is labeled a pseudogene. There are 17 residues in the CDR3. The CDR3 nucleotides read TGTGCCAGCAGCAAAGACGACTTCTCGGGGGTTTCCTACGAGCAGTACTTC. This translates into CASSKDDFSGVSYEQYF.

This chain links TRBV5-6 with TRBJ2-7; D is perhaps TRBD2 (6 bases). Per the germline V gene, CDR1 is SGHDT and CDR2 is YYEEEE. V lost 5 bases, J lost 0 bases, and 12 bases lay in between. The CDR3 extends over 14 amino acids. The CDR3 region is CASSFGGLSYEQYF. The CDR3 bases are TGTGCCAGCAGTTTCGGGGGTCTCTCCTACGAGCAGTACTTC.

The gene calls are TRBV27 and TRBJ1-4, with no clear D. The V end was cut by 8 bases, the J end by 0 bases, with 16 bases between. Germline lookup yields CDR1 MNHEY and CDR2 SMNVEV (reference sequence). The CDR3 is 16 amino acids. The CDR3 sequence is CASCTFLGATNEKLFF. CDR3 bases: TGTGCCAGCTGCACATTTTTGGGTGCAACTAATGAAAAACTGTTTTTT.

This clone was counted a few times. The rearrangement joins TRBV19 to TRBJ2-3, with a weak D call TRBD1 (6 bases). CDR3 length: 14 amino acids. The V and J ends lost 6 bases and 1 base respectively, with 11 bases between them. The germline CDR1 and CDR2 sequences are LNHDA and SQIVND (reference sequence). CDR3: CASRPGHRTDTQYF. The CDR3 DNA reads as TGTGCCAGTAGACCGGGACACCGCACAGATACGCAGTATTTT. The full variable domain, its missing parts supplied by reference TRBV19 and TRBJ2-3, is DGGITQSPKYLFRKEGQNVTLSCEQNLNHDAMYWYRQDPGQGLRLIYYSQIVNDFQKGDIAEGYSVSREKKESFPLTVTSAQKNPTAFYLCASRPGHRTDTQYFGPGTRLTVL.

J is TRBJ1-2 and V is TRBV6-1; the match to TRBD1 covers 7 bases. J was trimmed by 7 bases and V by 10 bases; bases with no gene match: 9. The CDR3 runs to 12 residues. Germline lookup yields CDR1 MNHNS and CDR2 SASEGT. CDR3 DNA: TGTGCCATTTACAGGGGAGGCTCTGGCTACACCTTC. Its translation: CAIYRGGSGYTF.

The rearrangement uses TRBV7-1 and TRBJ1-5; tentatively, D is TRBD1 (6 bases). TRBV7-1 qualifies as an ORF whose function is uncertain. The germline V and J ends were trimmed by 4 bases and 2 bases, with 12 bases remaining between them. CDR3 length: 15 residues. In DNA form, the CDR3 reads TGTGCCAGCAGCTTGGCAGGGGCTGGCAATCAGCCCCAGCATTTT. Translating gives CASSLAGAGNQPQHF.

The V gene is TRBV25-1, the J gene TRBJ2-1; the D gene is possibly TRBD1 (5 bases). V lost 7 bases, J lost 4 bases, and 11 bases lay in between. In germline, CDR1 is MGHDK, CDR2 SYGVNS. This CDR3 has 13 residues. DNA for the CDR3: TGTGCCAGCATTCCCCAGGGTTACAATGAGCAGTTCTTC. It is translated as CASIPQGYNEQFF.

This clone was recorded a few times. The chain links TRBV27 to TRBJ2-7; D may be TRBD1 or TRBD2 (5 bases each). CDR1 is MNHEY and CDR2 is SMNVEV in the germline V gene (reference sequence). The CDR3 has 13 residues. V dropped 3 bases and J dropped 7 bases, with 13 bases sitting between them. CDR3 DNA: TGTGCCAGCAGTTTCCCAGGGACGGGGGAGCAGTACTTC. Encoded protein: CASSFPGTGEQYF.

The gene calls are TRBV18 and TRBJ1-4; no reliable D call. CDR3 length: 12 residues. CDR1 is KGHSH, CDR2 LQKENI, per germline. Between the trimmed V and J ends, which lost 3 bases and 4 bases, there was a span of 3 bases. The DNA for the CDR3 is TGTGCCAGCTCACCCATTAATGAAAAACTGTTTTTT. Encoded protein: CASSPINEKLFF.

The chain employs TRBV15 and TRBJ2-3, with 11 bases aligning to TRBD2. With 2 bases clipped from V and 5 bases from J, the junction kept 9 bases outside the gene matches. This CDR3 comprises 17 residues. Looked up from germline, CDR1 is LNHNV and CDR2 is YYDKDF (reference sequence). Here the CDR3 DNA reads TGTGCCACCAGCAGAATCAGGGGGCTAGCGGGAGGAGATACGCAGTATTTT. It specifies CATSRIRGLAGGDTQYF. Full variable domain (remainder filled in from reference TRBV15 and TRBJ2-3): DAMVIQNPRYQVTQFGKPVTLSCSQTLNHNVMYWYQQKSSQAPKLLFHYYDKDFNNEADTPDNFQSRRPNTSFCFLDIRSPGLGDTAMYLCATSRIRGLAGGDTQYFGPGTRLTVL.

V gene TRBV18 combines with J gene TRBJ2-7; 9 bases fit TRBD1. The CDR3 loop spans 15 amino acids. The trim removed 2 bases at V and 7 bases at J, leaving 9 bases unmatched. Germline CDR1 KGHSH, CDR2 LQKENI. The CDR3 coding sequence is TGTGCCAGCTCACCAAGGGACAGGGTACCGTTTGAGCAGTACTTC. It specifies CASSPRDRVPFEQYF.

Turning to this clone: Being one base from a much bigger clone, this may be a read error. The CDR3 nucleotides are TGTGCCAGCTTCGGGGCGGGCGGGGAAGAGACCCAGTACTTC. Translated: CASFGAGGEETQYF. The V gene is TRBV25-1, the J gene TRBJ2-5, with D perhaps matching TRBD2 (6 bases). Trimming took 8 bases from V and 3 from J, leaving 16 bases between them. The germline V gene encodes CDR1 MGHDK and CDR2 SYGVNS. This CDR3 has 14 amino acids.

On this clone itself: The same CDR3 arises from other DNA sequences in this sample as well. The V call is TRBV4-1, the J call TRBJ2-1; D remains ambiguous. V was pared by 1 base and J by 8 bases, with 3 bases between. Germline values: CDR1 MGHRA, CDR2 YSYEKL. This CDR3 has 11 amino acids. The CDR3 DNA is TGCGCCAGCAGCCAAGTGGATGAGCAGTTCTTC. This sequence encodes CASSQVDEQFF.

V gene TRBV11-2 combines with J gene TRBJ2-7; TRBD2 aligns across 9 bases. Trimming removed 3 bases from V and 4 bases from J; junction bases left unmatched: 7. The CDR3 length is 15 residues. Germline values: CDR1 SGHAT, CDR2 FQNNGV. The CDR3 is CASSLSGSGGYEQYF. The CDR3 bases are TGTGCCAGCAGCTTGTCGGGTAGCGGGGGATACGAGCAGTACTTC.

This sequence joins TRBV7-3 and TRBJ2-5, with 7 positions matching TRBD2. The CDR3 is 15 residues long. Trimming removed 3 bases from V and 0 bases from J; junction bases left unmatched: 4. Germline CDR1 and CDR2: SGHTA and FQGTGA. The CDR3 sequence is CASSFWGGHQETQYF. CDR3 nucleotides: TGTGCCAGCAGCTTCTGGGGGGGACACCAAGAGACCCAGTACTTC.

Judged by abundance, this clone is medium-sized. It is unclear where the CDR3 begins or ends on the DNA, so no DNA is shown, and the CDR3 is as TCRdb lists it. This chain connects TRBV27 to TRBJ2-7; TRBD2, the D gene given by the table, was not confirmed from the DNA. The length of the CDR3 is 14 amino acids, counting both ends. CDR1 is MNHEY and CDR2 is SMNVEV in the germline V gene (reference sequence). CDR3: CASSSSGVFYEQYF.

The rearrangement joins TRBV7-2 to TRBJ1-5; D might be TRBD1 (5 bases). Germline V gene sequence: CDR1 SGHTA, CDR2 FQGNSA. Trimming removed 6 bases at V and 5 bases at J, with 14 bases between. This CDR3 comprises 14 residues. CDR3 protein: CASRNWGSDQPQHF. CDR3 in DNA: TGTGCCAGCAGGAATTGGGGGTCGGATCAGCCCCAGCATTTT.

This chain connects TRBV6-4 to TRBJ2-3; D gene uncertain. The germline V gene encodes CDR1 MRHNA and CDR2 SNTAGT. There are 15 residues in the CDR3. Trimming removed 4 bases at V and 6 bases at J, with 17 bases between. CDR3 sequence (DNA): TGTGCCAGCAGTGTAGGACGGGCCTCGGTGGATACGCAGTATTTT. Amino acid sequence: CASSVGRASVDTQYF.

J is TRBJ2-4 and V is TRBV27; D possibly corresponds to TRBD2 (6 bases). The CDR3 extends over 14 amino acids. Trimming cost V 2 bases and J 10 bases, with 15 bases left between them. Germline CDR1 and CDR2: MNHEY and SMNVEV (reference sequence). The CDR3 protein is CASSLGGASSIQYF. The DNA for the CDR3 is TGTGCCAGCAGTTTAGGCGGGGCCTCCAGTATTCAGTACTTC.

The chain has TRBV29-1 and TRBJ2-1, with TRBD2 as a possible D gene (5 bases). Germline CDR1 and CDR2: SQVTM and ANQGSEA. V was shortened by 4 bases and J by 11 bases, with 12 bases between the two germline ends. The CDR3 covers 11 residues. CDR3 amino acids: CSVVPGDKQFF. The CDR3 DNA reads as TGCAGCGTTGTCCCCGGGGATAAGCAGTTCTTC.

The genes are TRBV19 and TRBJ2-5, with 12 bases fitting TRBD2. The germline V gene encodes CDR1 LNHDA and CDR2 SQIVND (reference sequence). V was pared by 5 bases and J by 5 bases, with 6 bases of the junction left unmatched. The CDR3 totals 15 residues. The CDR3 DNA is TGTGCCAGTAGTGCTCAAGGACTAGCGGGGGAGACCCAGTACTTC. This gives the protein CASSAQGLAGETQYF.